This T cell receptor (beta chain) comes out of a study of radiation and T cells in renal cell carcinoma. Study-wide findings and caveats: In blood, top tumor clones expanded by 2 weeks, shrinking by 4.

This sample's time point: blood 2 weeks post-SBRT. Stated treatment: 15 Gy SBRT to primary tumor, nephrectomy 4 weeks later. The tumor was a clear cell renal cell carcinoma. This CDR3 is built from 13 residues. Germline lookup yields CDR1 ENHRY and CDR2 SYGVKD. The V end was cut by 6 bases, the J end by 0 bases, with 8 bases between. Some clones are missing from TCRdb's copy, which holds only in-frame ones; the method was immunoSEQ multiplex PCR. This sample has 120,000 or so clones; over 75% occur once, and the top ten carry approximately 6.3%. Remarks on this clone: The antigen is undetermined.

This sample comprised blood, obtained from a patient whose treatment included radiotherapy and nephrectomy. The gene calls are TRBV10-3 and TRBJ2-5, with TRBD2 as a possible D gene (6 bases). This TCR was recovered from a man aged 45-60 years with renal cell carcinoma. CDR3 amino acids: CAISGTHQETQYF. CDR3 nucleotides: TGTGCCATCAGCGGGACTCACCAAGAGACCCAGTACTTC.